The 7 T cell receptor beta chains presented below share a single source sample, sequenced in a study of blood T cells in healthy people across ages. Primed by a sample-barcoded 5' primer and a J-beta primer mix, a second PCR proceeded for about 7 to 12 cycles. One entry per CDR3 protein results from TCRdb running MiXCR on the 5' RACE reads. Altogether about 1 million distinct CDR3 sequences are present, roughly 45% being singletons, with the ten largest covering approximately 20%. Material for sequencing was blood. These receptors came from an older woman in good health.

In DNA form, the CDR3 reads TGCGCCAGCCGACCGGGGCCTCTAGCCAAAAACATTCAGTACTTC. Its protein is CASRPGPLAKNIQYF. The V call is TRBV4-1, the J call TRBJ2-4; D assignment may be TRBD1 or TRBD2 (5 bases each). The CDR3 loop spans 15 amino acids. V was shortened by 8 bases and J by 0 bases, with 14 bases between the two germline ends. The germline CDR1 and CDR2 sequences are MGHRA and YSYEKL.

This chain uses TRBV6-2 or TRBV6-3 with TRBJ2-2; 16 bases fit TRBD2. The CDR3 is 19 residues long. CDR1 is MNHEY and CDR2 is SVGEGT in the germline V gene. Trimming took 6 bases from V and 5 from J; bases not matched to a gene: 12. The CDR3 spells CASSRPGTSGRAATGELFF. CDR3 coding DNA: TGTGCCAGCAGCCGACCTGGGACTAGCGGGAGGGCCGCGACCGGGGAGCTGTTTTTT.

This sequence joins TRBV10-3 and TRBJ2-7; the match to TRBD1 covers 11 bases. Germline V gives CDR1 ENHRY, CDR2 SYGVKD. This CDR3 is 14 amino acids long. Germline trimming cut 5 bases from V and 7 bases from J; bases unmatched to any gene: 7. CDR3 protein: CAISRDRGAREQYF. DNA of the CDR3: TGTGCCATCAGTCGGGACAGGGGGGCTAGGGAGCAGTACTTC.

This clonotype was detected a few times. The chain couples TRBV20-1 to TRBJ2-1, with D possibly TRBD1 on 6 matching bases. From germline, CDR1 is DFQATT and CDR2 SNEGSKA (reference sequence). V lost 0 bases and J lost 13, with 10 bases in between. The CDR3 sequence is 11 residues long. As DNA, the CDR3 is TGCAGTGCTAGAGATCAGGGGCCTCAGTTCTTC. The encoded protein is CSARDQGPQFF.

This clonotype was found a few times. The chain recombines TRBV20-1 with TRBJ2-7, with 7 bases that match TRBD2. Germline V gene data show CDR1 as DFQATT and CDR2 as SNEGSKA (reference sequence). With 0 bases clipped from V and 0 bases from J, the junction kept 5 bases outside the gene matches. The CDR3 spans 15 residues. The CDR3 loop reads CSARDGQRGSYEQYF. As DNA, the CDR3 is TGCAGTGCTAGAGATGGCCAGCGGGGCTCCTACGAGCAGTACTTC.

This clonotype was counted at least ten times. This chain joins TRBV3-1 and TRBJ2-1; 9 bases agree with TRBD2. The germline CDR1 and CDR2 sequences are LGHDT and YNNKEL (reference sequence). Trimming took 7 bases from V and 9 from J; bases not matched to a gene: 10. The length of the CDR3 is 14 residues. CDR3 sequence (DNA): TGTGCCAGCACCCGCGGGGGGGAGCTGGGTGAGCAGTTCTTC. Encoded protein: CASTRGGELGEQFF.

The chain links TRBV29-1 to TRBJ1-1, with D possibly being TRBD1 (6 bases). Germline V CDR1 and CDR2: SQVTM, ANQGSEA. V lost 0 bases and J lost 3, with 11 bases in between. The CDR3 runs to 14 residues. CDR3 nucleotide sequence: TGCAGCGTTGAAGAACGAGGACAGTACACTGAAGCTTTCTTT. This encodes CSVEERGQYTEAFF.